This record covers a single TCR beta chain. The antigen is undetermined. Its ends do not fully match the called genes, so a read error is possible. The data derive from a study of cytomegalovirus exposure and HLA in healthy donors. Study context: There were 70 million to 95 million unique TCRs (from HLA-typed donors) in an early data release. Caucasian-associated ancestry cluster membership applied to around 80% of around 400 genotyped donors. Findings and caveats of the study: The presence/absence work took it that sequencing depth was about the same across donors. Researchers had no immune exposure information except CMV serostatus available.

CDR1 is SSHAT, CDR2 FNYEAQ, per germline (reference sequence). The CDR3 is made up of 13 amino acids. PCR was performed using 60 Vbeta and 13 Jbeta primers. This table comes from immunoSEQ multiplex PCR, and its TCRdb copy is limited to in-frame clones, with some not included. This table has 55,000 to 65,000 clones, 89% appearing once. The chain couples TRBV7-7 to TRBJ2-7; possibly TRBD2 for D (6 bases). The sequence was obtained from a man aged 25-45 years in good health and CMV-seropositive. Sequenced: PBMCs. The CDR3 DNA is TGTGCTAGCAGCCCCGGACTATCCTACGAGCAGTACTTC. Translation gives CASSPGLSYEQYF.